These 10 T cell receptor beta chains were sequenced from one sample in a study of OX40 agonist ivuxolimab in advanced cancers. The method was the immunoSEQ multiplex PCR assay. In TCRdb, the immuneACCESS table is reduced to in-frame sequences with V and J assigned. These tables do not hold every clone; where another copy was compared, an unresolved V gene accounts for under half, and the others remain unexplained. The sample contains around 67,000 clones, roughly four fifths of them found a single time. 0.65% to 0.85% of the sample comes from the top ten. The source material was CD4+ or CD8+ T cells sorted from blood, sampled in a trial of the OX40 agonist ivuxolimab. The source of these receptors is an adult with an advanced solid tumor such as melanoma, head and neck, liver or kidney cancer.

This clone is a singleton in its sample. This rearrangement joins TRBV9 to TRBJ2-5, with 7 bases matching TRBD2. This CDR3 spans 16 amino acids. V lost 3 bases, J lost 1 base, and 9 bases stayed unmatched. Per germline, CDR1 SGDLS and CDR2 YYNGEE. This chain's CDR3 is CASSAFPSGPQETQYF. Written as DNA, the CDR3 is TGTGCCAGCAGCGCTTTCCCTAGCGGCCCCCAAGAGACCCAGTACTTC.

This clone was counted a few times. The V call is TRBV6-1, the J call TRBJ1-3; D remains ambiguous. Between the trimmed V and J ends, which lost 1 base and 3 bases, there was a span of 16 bases. The CDR3 length is 17 residues. Germline V gene lookup returns CDR1 MNHNS and CDR2 SASEGT. The CDR3: CASSEVAGRGYGNTIYF. In DNA, the CDR3 is TGTGCCAGCAGTGAAGTGGCAGGACGGGGTTATGGAAACACCATATATTTT.

The chain uses TRBV6-5 and TRBJ2-7; D uncertain. In germline, CDR1 is MNHEY, CDR2 SVGAGI. CDR3 length: 11 amino acids. The V end lost 6 bases, the J end lost 5 bases, and 8 bases lay between the germline ends. CDR3 amino acids: CASSRQNEQYF. CDR3 DNA sequence: TGTGCCAGCAGCCGGCAAAACGAGCAGTACTTC.

The V call is TRBV30, the J call TRBJ1-1, with a tentative D call TRBD1 (5 bases). Trimming shortened V by 2 bases and J by 3 bases, and 10 bases separated the two germline ends. CDR3 size: 13 residues. Germline CDR1 GTSNPN, CDR2 SVGIG (reference sequence). CDR3 in amino acids: CAWSPGDYTEAFF. In DNA form, the CDR3 reads TGTGCCTGGAGTCCCGGGGACTACACTGAAGCTTTCTTT.

The chain recombines TRBV4-1 with TRBJ2-5, with a possible D match to TRBD2 (5 bases). Germline CDR1 and CDR2: MGHRA and YSYEKL. V gave up 7 bases and J gave up 5 bases, with 14 bases separating them. This CDR3 has 13 amino acids. CDR3 bases: TGCGCCAGCAACACTAGTCTCCGCGAGACCCAGTACTTC. It codes for CASNTSLRETQYF.

The chain combines TRBV6-6 with TRBJ2-1, with 8 bases fitting TRBD1. The CDR3 extends over 15 amino acids. Germline V gene data show CDR1 as MNHNY and CDR2 as SVGAGI (reference sequence). The ends lost 1 base at V and 2 bases at J; junction bases unmatched: 1. The CDR3 region has the DNA TGTGCCAGCAGTTACTTGGACAGGGCCTACAATGAGCAGTTCTTC. Its protein product is CASSYLDRAYNEQFF.

V and J are TRBV2 and TRBJ2-1, with D unclear. CDR3 length: 14 residues. Germline V gene lookup returns CDR1 SNHLY and CDR2 FYNNEI. V was shortened by 11 bases and J by 0 bases, with 14 bases between the two germline ends. The DNA of the CDR3 is TGTGCCGCCTCTGGATCTATCTCCTACAATGAGCAGTTCTTC. Translated, it gives CAASGSISYNEQFF.

The rearrangement joins TRBV11-1 to TRBJ2-1; D gene ambiguous. Looked up from germline, CDR1 is SGHAT and CDR2 is FQDESV (reference sequence). The ends were cut back, 0 bases at V and 7 bases at J, with 7 bases in the middle. The CDR3 consists of 13 residues. The CDR3 loop is CASSLALGNEQFF. CDR3 sequence (DNA): TGTGCCAGCAGCTTAGCCTTAGGAAATGAGCAGTTCTTC.

This clone was seen a few times. The chain couples TRBV9 to TRBJ1-5, with TRBD1 matching over 7 bases. This CDR3 region has 14 residues. The junction had 5 bases not matched to a gene; V was cut back by 2 bases and J by 6 bases. The germline V gene encodes CDR1 SGDLS and CDR2 YYNGEE. CDR3 DNA sequence: TGTGCCAGCAGCGTCACAGGGGTTAGTCAGCCCCAGCATTTT. As protein: CASSVTGVSQPQHF. The entire variable domain, with the rest obtained from reference TRBV9 and TRBJ1-5, is as follows: DSGVTQTPKHLITATGQRVTLRCSPRSGDLSVYWYQQSLDQGLQFLIQYYNGEERAKGNILERFSAQQFPDLHSELNLSSLELGDSALYFCASSVTGVSQPQHFGDGTRLSIL.

The gene calls are TRBV25-1 and TRBJ1-1; the D gene is possibly TRBD1 (5 bases). CDR3 length: 15 residues. V lost 4 bases to trimming and J lost 1 base, with 13 bases between them. Germline CDR1 MGHDK, CDR2 SYGVNS. CDR3 DNA sequence: TGTGCCAGCAGTGGCCCCAGGGTGTCGAACACTGAAGCTTTCTTT. Translation gives CASSGPRVSNTEAFF.